These 19 T cell receptor beta chains were all obtained from the same sample, sequenced in a study of human T cells and chemical hapten exposure. TCRdb re-called the RACE reads through MiXCR, storing one row per CDR3 protein. The table records 120,000 to 150,000 distinct CDR3 sequences, roughly 12% of them present only once. Time point in this sample: patch test 2, 6 weeks after DPC sensitization. The treatment was: therapeutic diphenylcyclopropenone sensitization with weekly scalp DPC. The sequences come from whole blood, collected in connection with sensitization to the hapten diphenylcyclopropenone (DPC). These receptor sequences come from a woman aged 50 to 60 with alopecia areata. Some clones in this sample may be carry-over from other donors' samples.

The chain couples TRBV27 to TRBJ2-6; D possibly uses TRBD1 or TRBD2 (5 bases each). The CDR3 sequence is 15 residues long. CDR1 is MNHEY and CDR2 is SMNVEV in the germline V gene (reference sequence). Between the trimmed V and J ends, which lost 6 bases and 4 bases, there was a span of 13 bases. Here the CDR3 reads CASRDHGTGANVLTF. The CDR3 DNA is TGTGCCAGCAGAGACCACGGGACCGGGGCCAACGTCCTGACTTTC. Variable domain in full (rest from reference TRBV27 and TRBJ2-6): EAQVTQNPRYLITVTGKKLTVTCSQNMNHEYMSWYRQDPGLGLRQIYYSMNVEVTDKGDVPEGYKVSRKEKRNFPLILESPSPNQTSLYFCASRDHGTGANVLTFGAGSRLTVL.

This clonotype has only a few counts. The chain has TRBV12-3 or TRBV12-4 and TRBJ2-3; D gene ambiguous. The CDR3 has 13 residues. V was cut by 6 bases and J by 4 bases, with 11 bases left in between. CDR3: CASRPPSADTQYF. CDR3 nucleotide sequence: TGTGCCAGCAGGCCCCCAAGCGCAGATACGCAGTATTTT.

This clonotype turned up a few times. CDR3 loop: CAWAPQGPNYGYTF. The CDR3 nucleotides read TGTGCCTGGGCCCCACAGGGGCCTAACTATGGCTACACCTTC. The chain uses TRBV30 and TRBJ1-2; 7 bases match TRBD1. The V gene's germline CDR1 is GTSNPN and CDR2 SVGIG (reference sequence). CDR3 length equals 14 residues. With V trimmed by 5 bases and J by 0 bases, 6 bases remained unmatched.

This chain uses TRBV2 with TRBJ1-5, with TRBD1 matching over 9 bases. With 6 bases clipped from V and 4 bases from J, the junction kept 7 bases outside the gene matches. The CDR3 has 15 amino acids. Germline values: CDR1 SNHLY, CDR2 FYNNEI. The CDR3 loop is CASRADRGYNQPQHF. The CDR3, as DNA: TGTGCCAGCAGAGCGGACAGGGGATATAATCAGCCCCAGCATTTT.

In regard to this clonotype: An end of the junction differs from the germline gene, which may be a read error. This sequence joins TRBV30 and TRBJ2-7; TRBD1 aligns across 12 bases. The germline gives CDR1 GTSNPN, CDR2 SVGIG (reference sequence). The CDR3 loop spans 15 amino acids. The DNA for the CDR3 is TGTGCCTGGACCATGCCGGGACAGGGGGCGCGGGAGCAGAACTTC. As protein: CAWTMPGQGAREQNF.

This chain uses TRBV12-3 or TRBV12-4 with TRBJ2-7; TRBD2 matches at 9 bases. This CDR3 contains 14 residues. J was trimmed by 2 bases and V by 4 bases; bases with no gene match: 3. The CDR3 protein is CASSSAGGPYEQYF. In nucleotides, the CDR3 is TGTGCCAGCAGTTCAGCGGGAGGACCCTACGAGCAGTACTTC.

This clonotype was found a few times. Written as DNA, the CDR3 is TGCAGTGCTAGTCTGGGACTAGACGACAATGAGCAGTTCTTC. Translating it yields CSASLGLDDNEQFF. The rearrangement links TRBV20-1 to TRBJ2-1, with 8 bases fitting TRBD2. CDR3 length equals 14 residues. V was clipped by 3 bases and J by 5 bases; unmatched bases: 6. CDR1 and CDR2 (germline): DFQATT, SNEGSKA (reference sequence).

The rearrangement links TRBV7-2 to TRBJ2-7; D unresolved. The germline CDR1 and CDR2 sequences are SGHTA and FQGNSA. With 1 base removed from V and 3 bases from J, the gap between germline ends came to 10 bases. CDR3 length equals 14 residues. The CDR3 DNA reads TGTGCCAGCAGCTTAGGGGCGGCGAGCTACGAGCAGTACTTC. Translation: CASSLGAASYEQYF.

This clonotype was found a few times. The chain has TRBV5-1 and TRBJ2-1; 10 nucleotides agree with TRBD2. The CDR3 consists of 15 residues. V was pared by 2 bases and J by 5 bases, with 4 bases of the junction left unmatched. Looked up from germline, CDR1 is SGHRS and CDR2 is YFSETQ. The CDR3 DNA sequence: TGCGCCAGCAGCTTCCTAGCGGGAGACGACAATGAGCAGTTCTTC. Its protein is CASSFLAGDDNEQFF.

The chain employs TRBV12-3 or TRBV12-4 and TRBJ2-7, with D perhaps TRBD1 or TRBD2 (5 bases each). This CDR3 is 11 amino acids long. The V gene lost 5 bases and the J gene lost 7 bases, with 9 bases spanning the gap. The CDR3 sequence is CASSPGREQYF. CDR3 bases: TGTGCCAGCAGTCCGGGACGGGAGCAGTACTTC.

The genes are TRBV12-3 or TRBV12-4 and TRBJ2-1; D is uncertain. This CDR3 is 15 amino acids long. The V and J ends lost 2 bases and 0 bases respectively, with 8 bases between them. The CDR3: CASSLKWNSYNEQFF. The CDR3 DNA follows: TGTGCCAGCAGTTTAAAGTGGAACTCCTACAATGAGCAGTTCTTC.

The chain employs TRBV6-4 and TRBJ2-2; no firm D call. Germline V gives CDR1 MRHNA, CDR2 SNTAGT. V lost 2 bases, J lost 5 bases, and 12 bases lay in between. This CDR3 is 15 amino acids long. The CDR3 here is CASSDESTRTGELFF. The CDR3 bases are TGTGCCAGCAGTGACGAGTCCACCCGAACCGGGGAGCTGTTTTTT.

The J gene is TRBJ2-5, the V gene TRBV28, with D perhaps TRBD1 or TRBD2 (5 bases each). V lost 7 bases and J lost 5, with 14 bases in between. The CDR3 runs to 13 residues. Germline CDR1 and CDR2: MDHEN and SYDVKM. CDR3 in amino acids: CASTPGRVETQYF. CDR3 nucleotides: TGTGCCAGCACCCCAGGGAGAGTGGAGACCCAGTACTTC.

In its sample, this clonotype was seen a few times. The chain links TRBV7-9 to TRBJ2-5; D may be TRBD1 (5 bases). CDR3 length: 12 residues. CDR1 SEHNR and CDR2 FQNEAQ come from the germline V gene (reference sequence). Trimming removed 5 bases at V and 10 bases at J, with 14 bases between. CDR3 sequence: CASSPGRVDQYF. Here the CDR3 DNA reads TGTGCCAGCAGCCCCGGCAGGGTCGACCAGTACTTC.

This clonotype showed up many times. This chain joins TRBV7-6 and TRBJ2-1; D possibly corresponds to TRBD2 (5 bases). Germline V gene lookup returns CDR1 SGHVS and CDR2 FNYEAQ. CDR3 length: 14 amino acids. Trimming shortened V by 10 bases and J by 5 bases, and 18 bases separated the two germline ends. The DNA of the CDR3 is TGTGCCACCACGATAGGGAGCCTAAACAATGAGCAGTTCTTC. It codes for CATTIGSLNNEQFF.

This clonotype has just a few counts. The chain is built from TRBV30 and TRBJ2-7; TRBD1 matches at 7 bases. V shed 5 bases, J shed 5 bases, and the junction held 6 bases outside the gene matches. The CDR3 is 12 residues long. Germline-derived CDR1 and CDR2 are GTSNPN and SVGIG (reference sequence). CDR3 region: CAWGKQGNEQYF. Here the CDR3 DNA reads TGTGCCTGGGGAAAACAGGGGAACGAGCAGTACTTC.

This clonotype was seen only a few times. The V call is TRBV12-5, the J call TRBJ2-5; weak D call: TRBD2 (6 bases). V lost 3 bases, J lost 2 bases, and 10 bases lay in between. Per the germline V gene, CDR1 is LGHNT and CDR2 is FRNRAP. The CDR3 is 14 amino acids. CDR3 nucleotide sequence: TGTGCTAGTGGTTTCGGGGCGGGACAAGAGACCCAGTACTTC. This sequence encodes CASGFGAGQETQYF. Full variable domain (missing parts from reference TRBV12-5 and TRBJ2-5): DARVTQTPRHKVTEMGQEVTMRCQPILGHNTVFWYRQTMMQGLELLAYFRNRAPLDDSGMPKDRFSAEMPDATLATLKIQPSEPRDSAVYFCASGFGAGQETQYFGPGTRLLVL.

The chain joins TRBV5-1 to TRBJ1-4; D ambiguous. The V gene's germline CDR1 is SGHRS and CDR2 YFSETQ. This CDR3 contains 14 residues. With 2 bases removed from V and 2 bases from J, the gap between germline ends came to 7 bases. In DNA, the CDR3 is TGCGCCAGCAGCTTTGGAGGGACTAATGAAAAACTGTTTTTT. This gives the protein CASSFGGTNEKLFF.

Comments on this clonotype: Germline is not matched at one junction end, which may reflect a read error. The chain combines TRBV10-3 with TRBJ2-4; D is perhaps TRBD1 (5 bases). Germline CDR1 ENHRY, CDR2 SYGVKD. The CDR3 spans 14 residues. The CDR3 nucleotides are TGTGCCATCAGTGGGCCATCGGCAGTGGACATTCGGTACTTC. It specifies CAISGPSAVDIRYF.